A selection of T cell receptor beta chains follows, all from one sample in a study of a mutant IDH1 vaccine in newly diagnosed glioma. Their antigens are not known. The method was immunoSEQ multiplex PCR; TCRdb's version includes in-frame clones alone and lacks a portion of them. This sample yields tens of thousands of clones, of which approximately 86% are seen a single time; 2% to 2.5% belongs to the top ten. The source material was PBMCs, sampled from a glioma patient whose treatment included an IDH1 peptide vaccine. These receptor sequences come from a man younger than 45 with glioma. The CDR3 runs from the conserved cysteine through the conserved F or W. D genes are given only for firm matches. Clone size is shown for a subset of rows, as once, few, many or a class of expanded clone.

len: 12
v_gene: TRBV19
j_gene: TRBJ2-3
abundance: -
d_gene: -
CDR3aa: CASSPLSDTQYF
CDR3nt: TGTGCCAGTTCCCCTCTGTCAGATACGCAGTATTTT

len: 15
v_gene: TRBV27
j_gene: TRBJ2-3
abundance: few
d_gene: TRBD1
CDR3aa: CASSRLRDSKDTQYF
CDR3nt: TGTGCCAGCAGTCGCCTCCGGGACAGTAAAGATACGCAGTATTTT

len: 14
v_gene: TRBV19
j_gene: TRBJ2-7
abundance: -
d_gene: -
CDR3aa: CASSRSRGSYEQYF
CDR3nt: TGTGCCAGTAGTCGATCGAGGGGCTCCTACGAGCAGTACTTC

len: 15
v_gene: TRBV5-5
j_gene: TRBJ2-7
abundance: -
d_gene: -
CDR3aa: CASSLSGRGEYEQYF
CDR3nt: TGTGCCAGCAGCTTGAGTGGCAGGGGGGAGTACGAGCAGTACTTC

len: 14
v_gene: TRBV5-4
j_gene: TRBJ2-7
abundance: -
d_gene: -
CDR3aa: CASSSGRSSYEQYF
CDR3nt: TGTGCCAGCAGCTCCGGAAGGTCATCCTACGAGCAGTACTTC

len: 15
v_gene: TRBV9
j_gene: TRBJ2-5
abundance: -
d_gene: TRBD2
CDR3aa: CASSGGLAGGETQYF
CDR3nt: TGTGCCAGCAGCGGGGGACTAGCGGGAGGAGAGACCCAGTACTTC

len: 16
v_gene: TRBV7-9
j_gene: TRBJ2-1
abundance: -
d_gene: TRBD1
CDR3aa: CASTRIGDRGNNEQFF
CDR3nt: TGTGCCAGCACCCGAATAGGGGACAGAGGAAACAATGAGCAGTTCTTC

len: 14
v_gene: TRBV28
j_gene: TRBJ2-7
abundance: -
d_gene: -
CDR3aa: CASNQGLNYYEQYF
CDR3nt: TGTGCCAGCAATCAGGGGCTTAACTACTACGAGCAGTACTTC

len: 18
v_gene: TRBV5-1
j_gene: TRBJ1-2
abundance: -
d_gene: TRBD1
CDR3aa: CASSPDPGQGRKGYGYTF
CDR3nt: TGCGCCAGCAGCCCAGACCCGGGACAGGGGAGGAAAGGCTATGGCTACACCTTC

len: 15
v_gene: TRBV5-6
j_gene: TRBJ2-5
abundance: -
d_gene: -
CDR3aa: CASSSSYASQETQYF
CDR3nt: TGTGCCAGCAGCTCATCCTACGCGAGCCAAGAGACCCAGTACTTC

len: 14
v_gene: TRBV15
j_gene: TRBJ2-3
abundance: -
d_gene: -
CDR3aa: CATSRDLASDTQYF
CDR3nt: TGTGCCACCAGCAGAGATCTGGCTTCAGATACGCAGTATTTT

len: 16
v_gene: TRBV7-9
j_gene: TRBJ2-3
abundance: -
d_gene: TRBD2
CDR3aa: CASSSPLAVFTDTQYF
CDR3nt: TGTGCCAGCAGCTCCCCCCTAGCGGTCTTCACAGATACGCAGTATTTT

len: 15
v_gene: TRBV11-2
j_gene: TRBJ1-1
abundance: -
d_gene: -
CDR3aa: CASSLNGGAEEEAFF
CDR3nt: TGTGCCAGCAGCTTAAATGGGGGAGCCGAGGAAGAAGCTTTCTTT

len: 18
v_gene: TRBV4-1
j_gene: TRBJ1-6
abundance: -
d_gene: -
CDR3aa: CASSQEVTIGGNNSPLHF
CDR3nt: TGCGCCAGCAGCCAAGAGGTGACCATTGGGGGGAACAATTCACCCCTCCACTTT

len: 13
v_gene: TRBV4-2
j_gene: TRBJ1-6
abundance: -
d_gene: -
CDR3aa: CASSQRRHSPLHF
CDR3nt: TGTGCCAGCAGCCAGAGGCGTCATTCACCCCTCCACTTT

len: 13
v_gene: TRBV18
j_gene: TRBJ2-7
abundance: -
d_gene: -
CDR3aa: CASSSAGVHEQYF
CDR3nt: TGTGCCAGCTCATCGGCAGGAGTCCACGAGCAGTACTTC

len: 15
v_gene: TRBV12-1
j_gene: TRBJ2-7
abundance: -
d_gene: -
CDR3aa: CASSSTGASSYEQYF
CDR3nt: TGTGCCAGCAGCTCCACGGGGGCCTCATCCTACGAGCAGTACTTC

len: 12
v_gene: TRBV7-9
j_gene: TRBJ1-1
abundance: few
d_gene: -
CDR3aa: CASSLEASEAFF
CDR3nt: TGTGCCAGCAGCTTAGAGGCCAGTGAAGCTTTCTTT

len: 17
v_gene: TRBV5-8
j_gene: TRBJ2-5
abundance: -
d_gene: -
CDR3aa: CASSRIYRVTSQETQYF
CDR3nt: TGTGCCAGCAGCCGGATCTACAGGGTAACTTCCCAAGAGACCCAGTACTTC

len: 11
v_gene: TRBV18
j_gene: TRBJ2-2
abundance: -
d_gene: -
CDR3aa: CASSLAGELFF
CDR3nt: TGTGCCAGCTCACTTGCCGGGGAGCTGTTTTTT

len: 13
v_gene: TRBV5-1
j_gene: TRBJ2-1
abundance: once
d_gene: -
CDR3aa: CASSPQPQNEQFF
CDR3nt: TGCGCCAGCAGCCCTCAACCTCAAAATGAGCAGTTCTTC

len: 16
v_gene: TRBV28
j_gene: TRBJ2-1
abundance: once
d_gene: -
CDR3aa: CASSPRSGGRYNEQFF
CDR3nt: TGTGCCAGCAGCCCACGCTCCGGAGGGCGATACAATGAGCAGTTCTTC

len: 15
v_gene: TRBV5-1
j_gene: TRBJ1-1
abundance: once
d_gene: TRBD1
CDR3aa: CASSLAGTVNTEAFF
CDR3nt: TGCGCCAGCAGCTTGGCCGGGACAGTGAACACTGAAGCTTTCTTT

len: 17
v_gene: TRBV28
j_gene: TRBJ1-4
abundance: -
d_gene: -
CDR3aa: CASSMAGWGSNGEKLFF
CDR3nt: TGTGCCAGCAGTATGGCAGGTTGGGGGTCTAATGGGGAAAAACTGTTTTTT

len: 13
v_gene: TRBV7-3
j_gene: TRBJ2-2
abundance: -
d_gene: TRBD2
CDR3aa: CASSLSSGGELFF
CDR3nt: TGTGCCAGCAGCTTATCTAGCGGCGGGGAGCTGTTTTTT

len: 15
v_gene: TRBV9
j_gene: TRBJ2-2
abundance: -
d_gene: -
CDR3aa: CASSSSGINTGELFF
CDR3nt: TGTGCCAGCAGCTCCTCCGGGATCAACACCGGGGAGCTGTTTTTT

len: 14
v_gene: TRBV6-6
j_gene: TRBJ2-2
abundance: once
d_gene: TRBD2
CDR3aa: CASSITGGNGELFF
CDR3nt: TGTGCCAGCAGTATCACGGGGGGTAACGGGGAGCTGTTTTTT

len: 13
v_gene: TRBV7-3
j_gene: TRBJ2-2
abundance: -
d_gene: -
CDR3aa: CASSPANTGELFF
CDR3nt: TGTGCCAGCAGCCCAGCGAACACCGGGGAGCTGTTTTTT

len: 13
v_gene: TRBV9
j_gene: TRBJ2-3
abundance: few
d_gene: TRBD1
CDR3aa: CASRKQGADTQYF
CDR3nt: TGTGCCAGCAGAAAACAGGGGGCAGATACGCAGTATTTT

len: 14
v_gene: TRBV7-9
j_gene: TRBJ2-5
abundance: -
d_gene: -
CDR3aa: CASSFLSQGETQYF
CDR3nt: TGTGCCAGCAGCTTCCTCTCGCAGGGGGAGACCCAGTACTTC

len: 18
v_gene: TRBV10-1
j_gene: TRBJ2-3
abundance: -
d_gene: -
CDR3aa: CASSEAPPGTEDLGTQYF
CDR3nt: TGCGCCAGCAGTGAGGCCCCCCCCGGGACGGAAGACCTCGGTACGCAGTATTTT

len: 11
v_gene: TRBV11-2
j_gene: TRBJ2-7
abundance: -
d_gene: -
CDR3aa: CASTNTYEQYF
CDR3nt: TGTGCCAGCACCAATACCTACGAGCAGTACTTC

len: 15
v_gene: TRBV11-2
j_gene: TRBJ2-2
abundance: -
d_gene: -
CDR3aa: CASSLEGGEYGELFF
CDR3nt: TGTGCCAGCAGCTTAGAGGGGGGAGAGTACGGGGAGCTGTTTTTT

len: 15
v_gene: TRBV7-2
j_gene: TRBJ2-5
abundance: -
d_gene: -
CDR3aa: CASSLFLAVQETQYF
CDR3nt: TGTGCCAGCAGCTTATTCTTAGCGGTTCAAGAGACCCAGTACTTC

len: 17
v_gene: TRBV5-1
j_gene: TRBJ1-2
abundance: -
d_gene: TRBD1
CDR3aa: CASSLRDSGTGGYGYTF
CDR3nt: TGCGCCAGCAGCTTGAGAGACTCCGGGACAGGGGGCTATGGCTACACCTTC

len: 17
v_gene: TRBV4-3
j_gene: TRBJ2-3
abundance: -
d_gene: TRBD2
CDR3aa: CASSRAPSGGITDTQYF
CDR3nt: TGCGCTAGCAGCCGGGCCCCTAGCGGGGGGATCACAGATACGCAGTATTTT

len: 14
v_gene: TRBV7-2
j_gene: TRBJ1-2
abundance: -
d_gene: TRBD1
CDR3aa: CASSLVGQSYGYTF
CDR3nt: TGTGCCAGCAGCTTAGTGGGACAGTCCTATGGCTACACCTTC

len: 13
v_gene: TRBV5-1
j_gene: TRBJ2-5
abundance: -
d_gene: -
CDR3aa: CASSLGVEETQYF
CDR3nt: TGCGCCAGCAGCTTGGGAGTCGAAGAGACCCAGTACTTC

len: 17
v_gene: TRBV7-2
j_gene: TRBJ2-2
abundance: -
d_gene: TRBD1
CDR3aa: CASSSIRDRAVAGELFF
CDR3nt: TGTGCCAGCAGCTCCATCCGGGACAGGGCCGTCGCCGGGGAGCTGTTTTTT

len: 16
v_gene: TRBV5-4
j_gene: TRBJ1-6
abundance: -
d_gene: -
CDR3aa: CASSLEGSSYNSPLHF
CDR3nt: TGTGCCAGCAGCTTGGAGGGGAGCTCCTATAATTCACCCCTCCACTTT

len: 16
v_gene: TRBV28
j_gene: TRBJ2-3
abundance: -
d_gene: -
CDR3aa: CASSPPVLLSTDTQYF
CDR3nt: TGTGCCAGCAGTCCCCCTGTTTTGCTGAGCACAGATACGCAGTATTTT

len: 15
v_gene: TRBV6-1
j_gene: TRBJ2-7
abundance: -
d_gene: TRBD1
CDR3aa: CASSRGQGWDYEQYF
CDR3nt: TGTGCCAGCAGTAGAGGACAGGGGTGGGACTACGAGCAGTACTTC

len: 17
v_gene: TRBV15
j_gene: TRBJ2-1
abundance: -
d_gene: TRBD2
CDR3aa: CATSRDQAGGRDNEQFF
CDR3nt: TGTGCCACCAGCAGAGATCAAGCGGGGGGCCGAGACAATGAGCAGTTCTTC

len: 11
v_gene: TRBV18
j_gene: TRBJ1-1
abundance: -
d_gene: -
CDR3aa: CASSTREEAFF
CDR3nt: TGTGCCAGCTCAACCAGGGAGGAAGCTTTCTTT

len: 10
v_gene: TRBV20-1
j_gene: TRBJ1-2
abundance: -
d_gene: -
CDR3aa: CSARPWGYTF
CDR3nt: TGCAGTGCTAGACCCTGGGGCTACACCTTC

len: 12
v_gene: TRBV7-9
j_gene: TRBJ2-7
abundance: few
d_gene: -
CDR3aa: CASSSQGYEQYF
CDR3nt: TGTGCCAGCAGCTCACAGGGCTACGAGCAGTACTTC

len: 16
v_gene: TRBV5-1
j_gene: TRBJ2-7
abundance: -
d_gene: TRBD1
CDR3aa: CASSFSTSRQGQEQYF
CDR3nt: TGCGCCAGCAGCTTCTCTACGTCGAGACAGGGGCAAGAGCAGTACTTC

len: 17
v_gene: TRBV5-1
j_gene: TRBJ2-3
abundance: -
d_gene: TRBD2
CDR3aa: CASSEGTSGVVSDTQYF
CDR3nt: TGCGCCAGCAGCGAGGGGACTAGCGGGGTGGTATCAGATACGCAGTATTTT

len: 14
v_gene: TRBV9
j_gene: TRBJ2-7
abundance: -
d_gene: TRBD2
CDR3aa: CASSVSGTTYEQYF
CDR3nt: TGTGCCAGCAGCGTTTCCGGGACTACCTACGAGCAGTACTTC

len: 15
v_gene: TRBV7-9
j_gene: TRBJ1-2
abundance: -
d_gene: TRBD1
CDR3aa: CASSSRTGISDGYTF
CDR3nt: TGTGCCAGCAGTTCCAGGACAGGGATAAGTGATGGCTACACCTTC

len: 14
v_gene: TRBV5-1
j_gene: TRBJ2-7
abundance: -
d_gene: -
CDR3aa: CASSPDFFPYGQYF
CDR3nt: TGCGCCAGCAGCCCCGACTTTTTTCCCTACGGGCAGTACTTC